Sequencing of this T cell receptor (beta chain) was carried out in a study of T cell responses to AZD1222 COVID-19 vaccine. The J segment lost 2 bases and the V segment lost 3 bases, leaving 1 base of the junction unmatched. This CDR3 spans 13 amino acids. Per the germline V gene, CDR1 is SGDLS and CDR2 is YYNGEE. Libraries were prepared by immunoSEQ multiplex PCR; TCRdb keeps only in-frame clonotypes and omits some of them. The table has approximately 150,000 clones, roughly 92% seen once. The chain uses TRBV9 and TRBJ1-2; 7 nucleotides line up with TRBD1. The clonotype comes from an adult in good health. Sequencing was performed on peripheral blood, taken on day 0 of AZD1222 vaccination. The CDR3 DNA reads TGTGCCAGCAGCGAGACAGGGAACTATGGCTACACCTTC. The encoded protein is CASSETGNYGYTF.